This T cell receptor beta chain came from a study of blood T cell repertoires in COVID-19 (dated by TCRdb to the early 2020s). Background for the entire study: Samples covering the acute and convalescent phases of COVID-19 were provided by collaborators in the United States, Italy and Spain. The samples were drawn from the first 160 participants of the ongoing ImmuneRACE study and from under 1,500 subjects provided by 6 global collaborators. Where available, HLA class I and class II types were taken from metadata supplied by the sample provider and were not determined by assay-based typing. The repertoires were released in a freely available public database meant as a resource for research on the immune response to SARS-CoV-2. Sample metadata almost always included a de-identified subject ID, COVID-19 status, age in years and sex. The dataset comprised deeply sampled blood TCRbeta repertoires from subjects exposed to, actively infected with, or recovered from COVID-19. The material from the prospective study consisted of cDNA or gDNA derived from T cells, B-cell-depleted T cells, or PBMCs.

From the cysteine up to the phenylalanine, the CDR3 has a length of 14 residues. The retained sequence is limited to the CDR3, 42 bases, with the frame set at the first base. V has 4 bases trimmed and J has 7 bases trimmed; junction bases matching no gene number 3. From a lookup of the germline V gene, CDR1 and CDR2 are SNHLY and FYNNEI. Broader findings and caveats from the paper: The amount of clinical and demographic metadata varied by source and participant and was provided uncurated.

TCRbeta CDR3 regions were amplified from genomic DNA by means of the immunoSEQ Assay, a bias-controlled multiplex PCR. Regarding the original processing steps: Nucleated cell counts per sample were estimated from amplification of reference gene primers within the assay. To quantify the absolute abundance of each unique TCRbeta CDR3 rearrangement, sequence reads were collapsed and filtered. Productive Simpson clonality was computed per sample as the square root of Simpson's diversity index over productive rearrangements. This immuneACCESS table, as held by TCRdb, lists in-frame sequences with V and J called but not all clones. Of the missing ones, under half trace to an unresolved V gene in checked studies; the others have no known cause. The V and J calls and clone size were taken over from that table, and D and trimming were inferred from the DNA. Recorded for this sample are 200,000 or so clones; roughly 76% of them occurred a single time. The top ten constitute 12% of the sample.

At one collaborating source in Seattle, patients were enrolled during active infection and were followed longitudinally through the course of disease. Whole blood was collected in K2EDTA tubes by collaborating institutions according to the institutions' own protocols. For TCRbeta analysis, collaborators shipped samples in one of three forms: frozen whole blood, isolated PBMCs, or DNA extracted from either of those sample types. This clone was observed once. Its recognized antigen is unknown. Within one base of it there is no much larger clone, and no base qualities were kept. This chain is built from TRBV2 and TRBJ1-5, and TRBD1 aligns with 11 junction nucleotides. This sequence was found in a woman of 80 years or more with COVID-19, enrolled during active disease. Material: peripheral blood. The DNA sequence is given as TGTGCCAGCAGTGGGACAGGGGGCGTCCAGCCCCAGCATTTT. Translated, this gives CASSGTGGVQPQHF.